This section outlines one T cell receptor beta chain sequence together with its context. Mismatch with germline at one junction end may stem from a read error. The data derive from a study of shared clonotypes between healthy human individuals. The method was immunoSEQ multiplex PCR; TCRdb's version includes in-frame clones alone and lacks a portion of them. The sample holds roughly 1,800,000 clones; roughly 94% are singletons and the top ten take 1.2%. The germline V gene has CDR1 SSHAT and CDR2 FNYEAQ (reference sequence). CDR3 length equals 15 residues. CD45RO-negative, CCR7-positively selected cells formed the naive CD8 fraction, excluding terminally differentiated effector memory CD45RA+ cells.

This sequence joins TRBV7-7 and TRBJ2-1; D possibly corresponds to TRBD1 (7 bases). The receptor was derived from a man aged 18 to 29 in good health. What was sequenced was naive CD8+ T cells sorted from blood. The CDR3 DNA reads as TGTGCTAGCAGCTTGGGGACTGAGGGGGCCAATGAGCAGTTCTTC. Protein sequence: CASSLGTEGANEQFF.